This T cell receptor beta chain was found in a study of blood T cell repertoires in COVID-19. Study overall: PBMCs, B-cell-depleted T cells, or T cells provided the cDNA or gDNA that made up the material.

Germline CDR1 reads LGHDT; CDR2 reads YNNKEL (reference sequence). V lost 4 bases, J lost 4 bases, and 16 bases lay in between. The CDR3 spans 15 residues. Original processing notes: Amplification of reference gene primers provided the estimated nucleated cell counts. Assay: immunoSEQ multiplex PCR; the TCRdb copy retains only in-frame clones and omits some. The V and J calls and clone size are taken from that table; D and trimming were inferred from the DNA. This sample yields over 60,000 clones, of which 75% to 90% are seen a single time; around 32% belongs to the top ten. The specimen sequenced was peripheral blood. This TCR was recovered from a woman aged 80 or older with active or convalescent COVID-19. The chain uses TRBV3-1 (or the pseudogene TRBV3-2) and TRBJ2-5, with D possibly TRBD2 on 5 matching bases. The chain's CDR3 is CASSPSLTRGETQYF. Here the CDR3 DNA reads TGTGCCAGCAGCCCGAGTCTTACTAGAGGAGAGACCCAGTACTTC.